This T cell receptor (beta chain) was retrieved from a study of blood T cell repertoires in COVID-19. Looking at the study overall: Acute-phase and convalescent COVID-19 samples originated in the United States, Italy and Spain. The analysed material was cDNA or gDNA that came from T cells, B-cell-depleted T cells, or PBMCs.

As processed by the authors: From reference gene primer amplification, estimates of nucleated cell counts were derived. Sequencing was performed with immunoSEQ multiplex PCR; in TCRdb, only in-frame clones are kept and a portion is missing. V, J and clone size are those of that table, while D and trimming were read from the DNA. In the table there are approximately 190,000 clones, around 77% of which are singletons. Sequenced: peripheral blood. The sequence was obtained from a man between 60 and 75 years old with active or convalescent COVID-19.

The CDR3 is CASPSRPGLGYEQYF. CDR3 DNA: TGTGCCAGCCCTAGCCGACCGGGACTTGGTTACGAGCAGTACTTC. The chain employs TRBV9 and TRBJ2-7, with D tentatively TRBD2 (6 bases). Germline V gives CDR1 SGDLS, CDR2 YYNGEE. The CDR3 length is 15 residues. Trimming left V 7 bases short and J 4 bases short, with 21 bases between.